This T cell receptor (beta chain) was sequenced during a study of memory CD4+ T cells and cytomegalovirus serostatus. The study's findings and limits: Each of approximately 61 CMV-associated TCRbeta sequences occurred in one to five individuals. The CMV-associated TCR signature appears largely within the CD4+ memory repertoire. A US-trained random forest predicted CMV serostatus with median AUC around 0.93.

On this clone itself: Its antigen is currently unknown.

Single viable CD3+CD4+CD8-CD45RO+ cells were sorted as the memory CD4+ T cells. The CDR3 has 11 amino acids. CDR1 MNHEY and CDR2 SVGAGI come from the germline V gene. The V gene lost 6 bases and the J gene lost 6 bases, with 9 bases spanning the gap. The assay was immunoSEQ multiplex PCR, and TCRdb's table has in-frame clones only and misses some. The sample holds about 61,000 clones, approximately 78% seen once. The sample comprised memory CD4+ T cells from blood. The TCR was taken from an adult in good health and CMV-seronegative. This chain uses TRBV6-5 with TRBJ2-7; D gene ambiguous. CDR3 in DNA: TGTGCCAGCAGGGATCGGCTCGAGCAGTACTTC. Its translation: CASRDRLEQYF.